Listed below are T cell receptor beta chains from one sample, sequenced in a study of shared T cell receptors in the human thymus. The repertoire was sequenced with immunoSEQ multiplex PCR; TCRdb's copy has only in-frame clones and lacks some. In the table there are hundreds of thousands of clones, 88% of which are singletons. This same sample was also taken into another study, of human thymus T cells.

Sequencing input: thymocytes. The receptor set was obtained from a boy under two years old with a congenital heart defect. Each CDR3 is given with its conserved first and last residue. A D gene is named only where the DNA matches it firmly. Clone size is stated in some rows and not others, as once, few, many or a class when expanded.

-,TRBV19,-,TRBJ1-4,TGTGCCAGTAGTATGAGGGGACAAAGCTTCGGTTGGGAGAATGAAAAACTGTTTTTT,CASSMRGQSFGWENEKLFF
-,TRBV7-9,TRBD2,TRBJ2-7,TGTGCCAGCAGCTTAGTGCGTGGCGGGAGAAACGAGCAGTACTTC,CASSLVRGGRNEQYF
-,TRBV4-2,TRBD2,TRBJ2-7,TGTGCCAGCAGCCTCATGAGGACTAGCGGGAGCTACGAGCAGTACTTC,CASSLMRTSGSYEQYF
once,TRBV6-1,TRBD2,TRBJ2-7,TGTGCCAGCAGTGGTAAGCGGGAGTACGAGCAGTACTTC,CASSGKREYEQYF
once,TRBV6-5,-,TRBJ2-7,TGTGCCAGCAGTTACTCTAGAGGGGCGGGGGAGCAGTACTTC,CASSYSRGAGEQYF
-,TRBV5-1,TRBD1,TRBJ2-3,TGCGCCAGCAGCTTGCGGGGACAGATCACAGATACGCAGTATTTT,CASSLRGQITDTQYF
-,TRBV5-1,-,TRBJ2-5,TGCGCCAGCAGCTTGTGCGAGTCGGGGGTCCAAGAGACCCAGTACTTC,CASSLCESGVQETQYF
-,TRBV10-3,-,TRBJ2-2,TGTGCCATCAGTACTGAAAAGCGGTATAACACCGGGGAGCTGTTTTTT,CAISTEKRYNTGELFF
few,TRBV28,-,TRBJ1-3,TGTGCCAGCAGTTTATTACCTAGTGAGGGAAACACCATATATTTT,CASSLLPSEGNTIYF
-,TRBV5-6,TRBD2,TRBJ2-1,TGTGCCAGCAGTTCAACTAGCGGGAGGGAGGGCAATGAGCAGTTCTTC,CASSSTSGREGNEQFF
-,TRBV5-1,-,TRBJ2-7,TGCGCCAGCAGCTCCCTCCAGGGAGGCGAGCAGTACTTC,CASSSLQGGEQYF
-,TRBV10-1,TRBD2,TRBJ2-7,TGCGCCAGCAGTGAGTCTGCTACTAGCGGGAGCTCCTACGAGCAGTACTTC,CASSESATSGSSYEQYF
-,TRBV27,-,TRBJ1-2,TGTGCCAGCAGTGCGCGGGGTCTTCCTGGGGACTATGGCTACACCTTC,CASSARGLPGDYGYTF
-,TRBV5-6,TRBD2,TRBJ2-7,TGTGCCAGCAGCCTCGGGACTAGCGGCTACGAGCAGTACTTC,CASSLGTSGYEQYF
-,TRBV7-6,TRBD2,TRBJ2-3,TGTGCCAGCAGCTCCAGGGGGACTAGCGGGATGGCTCACACAGATACGCAGTATTTT,CASSSRGTSGMAHTDTQYF
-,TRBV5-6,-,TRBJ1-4,TGTGCCAGCAGCTTTAAGAGTGAAAAACTGTTTTTT,CASSFKSEKLFF
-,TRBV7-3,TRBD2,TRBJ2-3,TGTGCCAGCAGCTTAAGGTCTAGCGGGACAGATACGCAGTATTTT,CASSLRSSGTDTQYF
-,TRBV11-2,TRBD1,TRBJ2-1,TGTGCCAGCAGCTTGGTAATTGACAGGGTCCATGAGCAGTTCTTC,CASSLVIDRVHEQFF
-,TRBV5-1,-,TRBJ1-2,TGCGCCAGCAGGATAGGGGCGGGAGGCTACACCTTC,CASRIGAGGYTF
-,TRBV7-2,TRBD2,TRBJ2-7,TGTGCCAGCAGCTTAATCCTAGCGGTACGCGGGGCCTCCTACGAGCAGTACTTC,CASSLILAVRGASYEQYF
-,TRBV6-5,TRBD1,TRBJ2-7,TGTGCCAGCAGTCCCCGACAGGGGCGAGACGAGCAGTACTTC,CASSPRQGRDEQYF
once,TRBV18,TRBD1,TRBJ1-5,TGTGCCAGCTCACCGGGTTGGGACAGATTCAATCAGCCCCAGCATTTT,CASSPGWDRFNQPQHF
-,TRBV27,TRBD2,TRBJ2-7,TGTGCCAGCAGTTGGGGACTACCCTCCTACGAGCAGTACTTC,CASSWGLPSYEQYF
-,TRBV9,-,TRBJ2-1,TGTGCCAGCAGCGTAGCTCGAGACTCCAAATACAATGAGCAGTTCTTC,CASSVARDSKYNEQFF